The 24 T cell receptor beta chains given below trace back to one sample, sequenced in a study of blood T cell repertoires in COVID-19. Method: immunoSEQ multiplex PCR; TCRdb's copy keeps in-frame clones and lacks some. The sample shows 100,000 to 150,000 clones, roughly 84% of them seen only once. What was sequenced was peripheral blood. The receptors were gathered from a woman in her twenties or thirties who had recovered from COVID-19.

V gene TRBV5-1 combines with J gene TRBJ1-2; 9 bases agree with TRBD1. The CDR3 has 14 residues. The V gene end was trimmed by 1 base and the J gene end by 5 bases; junction bases not matched to a gene: 3. Germline lookup yields CDR1 SGHRS and CDR2 YFSETQ. The CDR3 region has the DNA TGCGCCAGCAGCTTGACGGGACAGGGATATGGCTACACCTTC. It encodes CASSLTGQGYGYTF.

The V call is TRBV14, the J call TRBJ1-2; no clear D. Germline CDR1 reads SGHDN; CDR2 reads FVKESK. CDR3 length equals 16 residues. The V end lost 0 bases, the J end lost 8 bases, and 19 bases lay between the germline ends. The CDR3 sequence is CASSQDPGNRIIGYTF. The DNA for the CDR3 is TGTGCCAGCAGCCAAGATCCGGGGAACCGAATTATCGGCTACACCTTC. Drawing the rest from reference TRBV14 and TRBJ1-2, the complete variable domain is EAGVTQFPSHSVIEKGQTVTLRCDPISGHDNLYWYRRVMGKEIKFLLHFVKESKQDESGMPNNRFLAERTGGTYSTLKVQPAELEDSGVYFCASSQDPGNRIIGYTFGSGTRLTVV.

This clone was counted many times. The chain recombines TRBV7-3 with TRBJ2-1, with D unresolved. The CDR3 sequence is 13 residues long. Germline V CDR1 and CDR2: SGHTA, FQGTGA. V shed 6 bases and J shed 5 bases, with 11 bases lying between them. CDR3 in amino acids: CASSPSRNNEQFF. CDR3 nucleotide sequence: TGTGCCAGCAGTCCCTCTAGGAACAATGAGCAGTTCTTC. The full variable domain, completed using reference TRBV7-3 and TRBJ2-1, is GAGVSQTPSNKVTEKGKYVELRCDPISGHTALYWYRQSLGQGPEFLIYFQGTGAADDSGLPNDRFFAVRPEGSVSTLKIQRTERGDSAVYLCASSPSRNNEQFFGPGTRLTVL.

The chain recombines TRBV19 with TRBJ1-2, with 7 bases fitting TRBD1. The CDR3 consists of 12 residues. V lost 9 bases to trimming and J lost 6 bases; unmatched junction nucleotides: 7. CDR1 is LNHDA and CDR2 is SQIVND in the germline V gene (reference sequence). CDR3 sequence reads: CASRGTVDGYTF. Here the CDR3 DNA reads TGTGCCAGCCGGGGGACAGTGGATGGCTACACCTTC.

The chain uses TRBV6-5 and TRBJ2-3, with D perhaps TRBD2 (6 bases). Germline V gene lookup returns CDR1 MNHEY and CDR2 SVGAGI. This CDR3 contains 13 residues. V was shortened by 6 bases and J by 2 bases, with 9 bases between the two germline ends. The CDR3 is CASRRDFTDTQYF. In DNA form, the CDR3 reads TGTGCCAGCAGGAGGGACTTCACAGATACGCAGTATTTT.

The V and J genes are TRBV10-3 and TRBJ2-5, with 11 bases lining up with TRBD2. The CDR3 sequence is 16 residues long. Germline V gene sequence: CDR1 ENHRY, CDR2 SYGVKD. V shed 10 bases and J 4 bases; nucleotides not matched to a gene: 14. The CDR3 coding sequence is TGTGCCACCAGCGGACTAGCGGGTGGAGACCTAGAGACCCAGTACTTC. This translates into CATSGLAGGDLETQYF.

The genes are TRBV28 and TRBJ1-2; the D gene is possibly TRBD1 (5 bases). This CDR3 has 12 residues. Trimming removed 9 bases at V and 4 bases at J, with 12 bases between. Germline V gene lookup returns CDR1 MDHEN and CDR2 SYDVKM. CDR3 DNA sequence: TGTGCCAGTAGACAAGGGGCCTATGGCTACACCTTC. This sequence encodes CASRQGAYGYTF.

The chain combines TRBV5-1 with TRBJ2-1, with 11 nucleotides matching TRBD2. V gave up 0 bases and J gave up 7 bases; unmatched junction bases: 9. The V gene's germline CDR1 is SGHRS and CDR2 YFSETQ. CDR3 length: 17 residues. Written as DNA, the CDR3 is TGCGCCAGCAGCTTGGCCGATATACTAGCGGGAGTTAATGAGCAGTTCTTC. Its translation: CASSLADILAGVNEQFF.

V usage is TRBV27 and J usage is TRBJ2-5; 7 bases line up with TRBD1. The CDR3 runs to 13 residues. V gave up 4 bases and J gave up 6 bases; unmatched junction bases: 5. Germline CDR1 MNHEY, CDR2 SMNVEV (reference sequence). CDR3 DNA sequence: TGTGCCAGCAGTTCGACAGGGTACCAGACCCAGTACTTC. This codes for CASSSTGYQTQYF.

V gene TRBV27 combines with J gene TRBJ1-1; D unclear. This CDR3 spans 16 amino acids. V dropped 5 bases and J dropped 3 bases, with 19 bases sitting between them. Per germline, CDR1 MNHEY and CDR2 SMNVEV (reference sequence). The chain's CDR3 is CASSPQYYDTYTEAFF. The CDR3 nucleotides are TGTGCCAGCAGTCCCCAGTACTATGATACATACACTGAAGCTTTCTTT.

The rearrangement joins TRBV19 to TRBJ1-1, with a weak D call TRBD1 (5 bases). This CDR3 has 15 amino acids. The germline V gene encodes CDR1 LNHDA and CDR2 SQIVND (reference sequence). Trimming removed 4 bases from V and 0 bases from J, with 12 bases in between. This CDR3 is CASSRDGGVNTEAFF. CDR3 nucleotide sequence: TGTGCCAGTAGTAGGGACGGGGGGGTGAACACTGAAGCTTTCTTT.

This clone has a single count. V and J are TRBV20-1 and TRBJ1-2, with D possibly TRBD1 on 6 matching bases. Germline V gene data show CDR1 as DFQATT and CDR2 as SNEGSKA (reference sequence). Trimming took off 3 bases at V and 8 bases at J, with 16 bases between the two ends. The CDR3 covers 13 residues. DNA of the CDR3: TGCAGTGCTAGTAAGGGGGAGAGAAGGGGCTACACCTTC. Amino acids: CSASKGERRGYTF.

The J gene is TRBJ1-2, the V gene TRBV12-3 or TRBV12-4; D perhaps matches TRBD1 (5 bases). With 6 bases removed from V and 8 bases from J, the gap between germline ends came to 16 bases. The CDR3 runs 13 residues. CDR3 in amino acids: CASSPEKGVGYTF. CDR3 DNA: TGTGCCAGCAGCCCCGAGAAAGGGGTAGGCTACACCTTC.

This clone was picked up a small number of times. This sequence joins TRBV25-1 and TRBJ2-7; D is perhaps TRBD2 (5 bases). Germline lookup yields CDR1 MGHDK and CDR2 SYGVNS. The CDR3 spans 11 residues. The V end lost 8 bases, the J end lost 2 bases, and 7 bases lay between the germline ends. In DNA, the CDR3 is TGTGCCAGCGGGAGAGCCTACGAGCAGTACTTC. Translating gives CASGRAYEQYF.

V gene TRBV20-1 combines with J gene TRBJ1-2; 9 nucleotides match TRBD1. Germline V CDR1 and CDR2: DFQATT, SNEGSKA (reference sequence). CDR3 length equals 14 residues. The junction had 10 bases not matched to a gene; V was cut back by 3 bases and J by 8 bases. CDR3 loop: CSASLRTGEFGYTF. The CDR3 DNA is TGCAGTGCTAGTTTAAGGACAGGGGAATTCGGCTACACCTTC.

V and J are TRBV5-4 and TRBJ1-2; D ambiguous. The V gene lost 1 base and the J gene lost 0 bases, with 7 bases spanning the gap. From germline, CDR1 is SGHNT and CDR2 YYREEE (reference sequence). The CDR3 is 14 residues long. The CDR3 DNA reads TGTGCCAGCAGCTTGCAGCTAGCTAACTATGGCTACACCTTC. This codes for CASSLQLANYGYTF.

The rearrangement joins TRBV18 to TRBJ1-1; tentatively, D is TRBD1 (6 bases). The V and J ends lost 3 bases and 4 bases respectively, with 15 bases between them. There are 15 residues in the CDR3. Per germline, CDR1 KGHSH and CDR2 LQKENI. CDR3 amino acids: CASSPARGAATEAFF. The CDR3 DNA reads TGTGCCAGCTCACCCGCCAGGGGAGCCGCCACTGAAGCTTTCTTT.

The chain carries TRBV9 and TRBJ1-1; TRBD1 matches at 10 bases. The CDR3 runs to 14 residues. Germline assignment: CDR1 SGDLS and CDR2 YYNGEE. V trimming: 3 bases; J trimming: 4 bases; junction bases outside the gene matches: 3. The CDR3 loop is CASSGGQGSTEAFF. The CDR3, as DNA: TGTGCCAGCAGCGGGGGACAGGGGAGCACTGAAGCTTTCTTT.

The rearrangement uses TRBV7-3 and TRBJ1-2; D is ambiguous. The CDR3 length is 15 residues. From germline, CDR1 is SGHTA and CDR2 FQGTGA. Trimming stripped 5 bases from V and 7 bases from J, with 20 bases between. The CDR3 DNA reads as TGTGCCAGCAGCCCGGACGGTGCCAGCGGAGGTGGCTACACCTTC. It codes for CASSPDGASGGGYTF.

DNA for the CDR3: TGTGCCACCAGTGATTTGACTAATGAGCAGTTCTTC. Protein sequence: CATSDLTNEQFF. The V call is TRBV24-1, the J call TRBJ2-1; D unclear. CDR1 and CDR2 from the germline V gene are KGHDR and SFDVKD. The V end lost 0 bases, the J end lost 7 bases, and 3 bases lay between the germline ends. The CDR3 has 12 amino acids.

The chain couples TRBV10-3 to TRBJ2-3; 11 bases match TRBD2. Germline values: CDR1 ENHRY, CDR2 SYGVKD. The CDR3 loop spans 15 amino acids. With 5 bases clipped from V and 3 bases from J, the junction kept 4 bases outside the gene matches. DNA for the CDR3: TGTGCCATCAGTTCTAGCGGGGGGTTGACAGATACGCAGTATTTT. This translates into CAISSSGGLTDTQYF.

In nucleotides, the CDR3 is TGCGCCAGCAGCTTGGGCGGAACTAATAATTCACCCCTCCACTTT. It codes for CASSLGGTNNSPLHF. The rearrangement joins TRBV5-1 to TRBJ1-6; D is unclear. V was trimmed by 0 bases and J by 5 bases, leaving 9 bases between them. The CDR3 spans 15 residues. Germline CDR1 reads SGHRS; CDR2 reads YFSETQ.

The chain is built from TRBV27 and TRBJ2-2; 7 nucleotides match TRBD2. Germline values: CDR1 MNHEY, CDR2 SMNVEV (reference sequence). J was trimmed by 7 bases and V by 3 bases; bases with no gene match: 5. This CDR3 contains 14 residues. The CDR3 DNA reads as TGTGCCAGCAGTTTGGGAGGGAAGGTCGGGGAGCTGTTTTTT. Translation gives CASSLGGKVGELFF.

The chain recombines TRBV30 with TRBJ2-7, with no clear D. Germline CDR1 GTSNPN, CDR2 SVGIG (reference sequence). V gave up 8 bases and J gave up 0 bases, with 11 bases separating them. CDR3 size: 12 residues. The CDR3 loop is CAVGQSSYEQYF. The CDR3 DNA sequence: TGTGCCGTGGGCCAAAGCTCCTACGAGCAGTACTTC.